A selection of T cell receptor beta chains follows, all from one sample in a study of T cells in tumors after PD-1 blockade. Produced via immunoSEQ multiplex PCR; TCRdb's table is partial and in-frame only. The table lists tens of thousands of clones, around four fifths of them singletons. Here the sequenced sample was PBMCs, taken before anti-PD-1 treatment. These receptors came from a human donor with basal cell carcinoma. Both conserved end residues are part of each CDR3. Each record gives: D gene, V gene, clone size, J gene, CDR3 DNA, CDR3 protein. D genes are given only for firm matches. Size is omitted from some rows. Given values are once, few, many or a class for expanded clones.

d_call: TRBD2; v_call: TRBV11-2; clone_size: .; j_call: TRBJ2-2; cdr3_nt: TGTGCCAGCAGCTTACCACTAGCGGGGGGAACGAACACCGGGGAGCTGTTTTTT; cdr3_aa: CASSLPLAGGTNTGELFF
d_call: .; v_call: TRBV6-5; clone_size: .; j_call: TRBJ1-2; cdr3_nt: TGTGCCAGCAGTTACACGATCCGGGCCCAGCATGGCTACACCTTC; cdr3_aa: CASSYTIRAQHGYTF
d_call: .; v_call: TRBV7-8; clone_size: few; j_call: TRBJ1-2; cdr3_nt: TGTGCCAGCAGCTTAAGTCCGGTTAACTATGGCTACACCTTC; cdr3_aa: CASSLSPVNYGYTF
d_call: TRBD1; v_call: TRBV5-1; clone_size: .; j_call: TRBJ2-3; cdr3_nt: TGCGCCAGCAGCTTGGAGCGGACAGGATGGGCAGATACGCAGTATTTT; cdr3_aa: CASSLERTGWADTQYF
d_call: .; v_call: TRBV18; clone_size: .; j_call: TRBJ2-1; cdr3_nt: TGTGCCAGCTCACCAAACGTGGCAGCATACAATGAGCAGTTCTTC; cdr3_aa: CASSPNVAAYNEQFF
d_call: .; v_call: TRBV5-1; clone_size: once; j_call: TRBJ2-1; cdr3_nt: TGCGCCAGCAGATTTCAGGAGAGCTCCTACAATGAGCAGTTCTTC; cdr3_aa: CASRFQESSYNEQFF
d_call: .; v_call: TRBV3-1/TRBV3-2; clone_size: .; j_call: TRBJ1-2; cdr3_nt: TGTGCCAGCAGCCTCACCCTCCCGGACCCCTATGGCTACACCTTC; cdr3_aa: CASSLTLPDPYGYTF
d_call: .; v_call: TRBV6-1; clone_size: .; j_call: TRBJ1-4; cdr3_nt: TGTGCCAGCAGTGAATTAGGTGGTACTAATGAAAAACTGTTTTTT; cdr3_aa: CASSELGGTNEKLFF
d_call: .; v_call: TRBV5-4; clone_size: .; j_call: TRBJ2-1; cdr3_nt: TGTGCCACACACTCCTGGGTCCGGGGGACCTACAATGAGCAGTTCTTC; cdr3_aa: CATHSWVRGTYNEQFF
d_call: .; v_call: TRBV18; clone_size: .; j_call: TRBJ2-7; cdr3_nt: TGTGCCAGCTCCCAACGGTCGACAGGTAGCGCGTACTTC; cdr3_aa: CASSQRSTGSAYF
d_call: .; v_call: TRBV11-1; clone_size: .; j_call: TRBJ1-3; cdr3_nt: TGTGCCAGCAGCTTGTTGCGGTATGGAAACACCATATATTTT; cdr3_aa: CASSLLRYGNTIYF